This T cell receptor beta chain was identified in a study of control samples from healthy donors and cancer patients. TCRdb's copy holds only in-frame clones and misses some; the assay was immunoSEQ multiplex PCR. The profile covers some 140,000 clones, with 85% to 95% appearing a single time and 13% to 15% taken by the ten largest. The CDR3 is 17 residues long. Trimming stripped 3 bases from V and 0 bases from J, with 15 bases between. Germline V gene sequence: CDR1 MNHNS, CDR2 SASEGT. The rearrangement links TRBV6-1 to TRBJ1-5; no reliable D call. The specimen was PBMCs. The TCR originated in a man aged 60 to 75 with colorectal cancer. The CDR3 reads CASSESPFGSSNQPQHF. The CDR3 bases are TGTGCCAGCAGTGAGTCCCCTTTTGGGAGTAGCAATCAGCCCCAGCATTTT.